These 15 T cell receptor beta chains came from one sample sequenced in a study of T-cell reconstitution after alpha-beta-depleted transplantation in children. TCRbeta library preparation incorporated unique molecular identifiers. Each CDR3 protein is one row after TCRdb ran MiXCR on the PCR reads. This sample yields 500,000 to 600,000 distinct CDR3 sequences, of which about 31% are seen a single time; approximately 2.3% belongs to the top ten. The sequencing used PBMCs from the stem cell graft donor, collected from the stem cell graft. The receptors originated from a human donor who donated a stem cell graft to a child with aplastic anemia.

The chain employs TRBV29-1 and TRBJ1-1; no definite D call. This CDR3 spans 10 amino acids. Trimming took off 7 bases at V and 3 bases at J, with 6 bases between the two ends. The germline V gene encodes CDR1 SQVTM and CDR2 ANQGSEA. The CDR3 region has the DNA TGCAGCGCCATTTACACTGAAGCTTTCTTT. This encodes CSAIYTEAFF.

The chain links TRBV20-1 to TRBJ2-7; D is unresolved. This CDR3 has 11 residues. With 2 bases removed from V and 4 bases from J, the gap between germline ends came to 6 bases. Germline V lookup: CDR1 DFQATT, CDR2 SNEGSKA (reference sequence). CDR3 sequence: CSARRPYEQYF. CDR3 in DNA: TGCAGTGCTAGACGGCCTTACGAGCAGTACTTC.

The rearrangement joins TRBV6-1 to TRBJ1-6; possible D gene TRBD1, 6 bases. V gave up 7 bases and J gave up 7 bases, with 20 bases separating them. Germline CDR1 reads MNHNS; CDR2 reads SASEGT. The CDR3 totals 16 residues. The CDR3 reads CASTLTQGSWNSPLHF. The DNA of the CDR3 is TGTGCCAGCACTCTCACACAGGGTTCGTGGAATTCACCCCTCCACTTT.

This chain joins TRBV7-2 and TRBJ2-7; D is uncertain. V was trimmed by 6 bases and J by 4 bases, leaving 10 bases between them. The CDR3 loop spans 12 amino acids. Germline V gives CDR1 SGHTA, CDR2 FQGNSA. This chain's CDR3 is CASSRLEYEQYF. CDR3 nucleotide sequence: TGTGCCAGCAGTCGGCTCGAATACGAGCAGTACTTC. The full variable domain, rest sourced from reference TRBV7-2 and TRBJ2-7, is GAGVSQSPSNKVTEKGKDVELRCDPISGHTALYWYRQSLGQGLEFLIYFQGNSAPDKSGLPSDRFSAERTGGSVSTLTIQRTQQEDSAVYLCASSRLEYEQYFGPGTRLTVT.

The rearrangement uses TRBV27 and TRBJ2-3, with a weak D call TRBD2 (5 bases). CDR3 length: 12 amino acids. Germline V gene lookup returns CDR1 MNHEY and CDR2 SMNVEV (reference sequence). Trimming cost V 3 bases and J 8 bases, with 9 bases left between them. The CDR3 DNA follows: TGTGCCAGCAGTTTCGGTGCGGGTACGCAGTATTTT. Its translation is CASSFGAGTQYF.

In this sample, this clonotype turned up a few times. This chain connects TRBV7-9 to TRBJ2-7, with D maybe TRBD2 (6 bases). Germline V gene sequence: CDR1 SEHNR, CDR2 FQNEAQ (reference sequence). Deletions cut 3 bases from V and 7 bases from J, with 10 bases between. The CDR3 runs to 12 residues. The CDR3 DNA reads TGTGCCAGCAGCTTGGACTACAGGGAGCAGTACTTC. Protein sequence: CASSLDYREQYF.

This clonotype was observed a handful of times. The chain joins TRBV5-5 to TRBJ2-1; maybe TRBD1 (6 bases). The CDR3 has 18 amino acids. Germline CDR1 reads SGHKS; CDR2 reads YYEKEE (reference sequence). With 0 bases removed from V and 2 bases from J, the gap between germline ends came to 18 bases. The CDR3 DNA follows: TGTGCCAGCAGCTTGGTGGCTACCGACAGGCCCACCTACAATGAGCAGTTCTTC. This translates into CASSLVATDRPTYNEQFF.

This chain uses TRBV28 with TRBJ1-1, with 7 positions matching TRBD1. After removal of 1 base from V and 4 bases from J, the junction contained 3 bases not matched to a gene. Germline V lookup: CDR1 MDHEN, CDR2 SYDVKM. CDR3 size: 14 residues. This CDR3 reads CASSLSNRGTEAFF. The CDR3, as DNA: TGTGCCAGCAGTTTATCCAACAGGGGCACTGAAGCTTTCTTT.

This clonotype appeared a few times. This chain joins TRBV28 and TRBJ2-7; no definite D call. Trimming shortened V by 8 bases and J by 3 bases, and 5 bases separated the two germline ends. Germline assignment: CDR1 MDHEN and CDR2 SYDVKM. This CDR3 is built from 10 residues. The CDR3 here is CASGYYEQYF. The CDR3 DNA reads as TGTGCCAGCGGGTACTACGAGCAGTACTTC.

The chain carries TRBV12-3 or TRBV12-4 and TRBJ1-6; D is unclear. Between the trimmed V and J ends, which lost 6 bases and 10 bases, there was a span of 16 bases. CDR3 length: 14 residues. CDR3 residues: CASSSPTMGSPLHF. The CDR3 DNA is TGTGCCAGCAGCTCTCCTACGATGGGATCACCCCTCCACTTT.

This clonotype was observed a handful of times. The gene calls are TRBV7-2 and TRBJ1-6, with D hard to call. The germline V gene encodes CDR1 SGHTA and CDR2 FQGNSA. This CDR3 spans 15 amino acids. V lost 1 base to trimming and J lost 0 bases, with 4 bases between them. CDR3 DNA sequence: TGTGCCAGCAGCTTAGGAAGCTCCTATAATTCACCCCTCCACTTT. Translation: CASSLGSSYNSPLHF.

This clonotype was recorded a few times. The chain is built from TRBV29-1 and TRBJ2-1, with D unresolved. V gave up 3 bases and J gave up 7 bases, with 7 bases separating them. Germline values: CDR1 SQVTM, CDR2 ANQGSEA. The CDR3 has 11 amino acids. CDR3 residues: CSVDRRNEQFF. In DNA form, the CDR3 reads TGCAGCGTTGACCGGCGGAATGAGCAGTTCTTC.

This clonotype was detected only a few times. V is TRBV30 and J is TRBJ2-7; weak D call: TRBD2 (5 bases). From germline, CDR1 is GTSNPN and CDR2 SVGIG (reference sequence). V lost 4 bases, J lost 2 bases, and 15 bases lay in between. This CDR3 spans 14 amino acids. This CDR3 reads CAWNDLAGTYEQYF. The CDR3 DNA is TGTGCCTGGAATGACCTTGCGGGTACCTACGAGCAGTACTTC. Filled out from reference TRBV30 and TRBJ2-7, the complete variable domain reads SQTIHQWPATLVQPVGSPLSLECTVEGTSNPNLYWYRQAAGRGLQLLFYSVGIGQISSEVPQNLSASRPQDRQFILSSKKLLLSDSGFYLCAWNDLAGTYEQYFGPGTRLTVT.

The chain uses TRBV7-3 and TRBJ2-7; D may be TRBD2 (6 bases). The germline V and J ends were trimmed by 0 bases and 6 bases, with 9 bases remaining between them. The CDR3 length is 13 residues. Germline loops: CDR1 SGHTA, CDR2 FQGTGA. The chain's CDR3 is CASSLTPRGEQYF. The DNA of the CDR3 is TGTGCCAGCAGCTTAACGCCGCGGGGCGAGCAGTACTTC. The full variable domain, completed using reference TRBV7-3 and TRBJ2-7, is GAGVSQTPSNKVTEKGKYVELRCDPISGHTALYWYRQSLGQGPEFLIYFQGTGAADDSGLPNDRFFAVRPEGSVSTLKIQRTERGDSAVYLCASSLTPRGEQYFGPGTRLTVT.

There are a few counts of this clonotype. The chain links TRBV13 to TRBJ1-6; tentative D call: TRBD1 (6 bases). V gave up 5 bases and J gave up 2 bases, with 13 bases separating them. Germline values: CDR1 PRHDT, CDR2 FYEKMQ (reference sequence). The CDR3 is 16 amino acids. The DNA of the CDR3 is TGTGCCAGCAGCCAGACAGGAGAGGCCTATAATTCACCCCTCCACTTT. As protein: CASSQTGEAYNSPLHF.